This TCR beta chain was identified in a study of T cells after yellow fever vaccination. Study-level results: FACS-sorted repertoires might harbor abundant contaminating clonotypes from the bulk population.

TCRdb analysed the 5' RACE reads with MiXCR anew, one entry per CDR3 protein. The table shows roughly 500,000 distinct CDR3 sequences, with about 19% occurring only once. The CDR3 contains 14 residues. CDR1 is SEHNR and CDR2 is FQNEAQ in the germline V gene (reference sequence). About this clonotype: Its antigen remains unknown.

The starting material was PBMCs, obtained 15 days after the yellow fever booster vaccination. The chain has TRBV7-9 and TRBJ2-7; 9 nucleotides match TRBD1. This TCR derives from a man aged 25 to 45 who received the YFV17D yellow fever vaccine. The CDR3 DNA is TGTGCTATAAACAGGGGGCTGGCTGTTGACGAGCAGTACTTC. Protein: CAINRGLAVDEQYF.